The rows below give T cell receptor beta chains drawn from one sample of a study of beta chain features in type 1 diabetes. The repertoire was sequenced with immunoSEQ multiplex PCR; TCRdb's copy has only in-frame clones and lacks some. Among around 200,000 clones, 10% to 15% were seen once, and the ten largest hold 0.62%. Sequencing input: central memory CD4+ T cells from blood. The receptors shown here come from a woman aged 18-29 years in good health. Each CDR3 is given with its conserved first and last residue. Fields, in order: clone size, D gene, V gene, CDR3 length, J gene, CDR3 protein, CDR3 DNA. The D gene is left open where the match is weak. Only some rows state a clone size, as once, few, many or a class for expanded clones.

-	-	TRBV29-1	13	TRBJ2-2	CSVGAAYTGELFF	TGCAGCGTTGGGGCAGCCTACACCGGGGAGCTGTTTTTT
-	-	TRBV28	16	TRBJ1-4	CASRGGAVGGNEKLFF	TGTGCCAGCAGAGGGGGGGCAGTCGGAGGGAATGAAAAACTGTTTTTT
few	TRBD2	TRBV5-1	16	TRBJ2-3	CASSLTSGSSTDTQYF	TGCGCCAGCAGCTTGACTAGCGGGAGTTCCACAGATACGCAGTATTTT
few	-	TRBV4-1	19	TRBJ2-6	CASSPRGGARGAGANVLTF	TGCGCCAGCAGCCCAAGGGGGGGCGCCAGGGGAGCCGGGGCCAACGTCCTGACTTTC
-	-	TRBV5-4	16	TRBJ2-2	CASSPPGTLNTGELFF	TGTGCCAGCAGCCCCCCCGGGACATTGAACACCGGGGAGCTGTTTTTT
-	TRBD1	TRBV30	13	TRBJ2-3	CAWSGTGADTQYF	TGTGCCTGGAGTGGGACAGGGGCCGATACGCAGTATTTT
-	TRBD2	TRBV25-1	14	TRBJ2-7	CASSVASGYYEQYF	TGTGCCAGCAGTGTGGCTAGCGGATACTACGAGCAGTACTTC
few	-	TRBV7-8	16	TRBJ1-5	CASSLARTDSGQPQHF	TGTGCCAGCAGCTTAGCAAGGACGGACTCGGGTCAGCCCCAGCATTTT
few	-	TRBV6-6	13	TRBJ1-5	CARAGLLNQPQHF	TGTGCCAGGGCGGGTCTATTGAATCAGCCCCAGCATTTT
few	-	TRBV4-3	14	TRBJ2-7	CASSLSTETYEQYF	TGCGCCAGCAGCCTATCGACAGAGACCTACGAGCAGTACTTC
-	-	TRBV30	12	TRBJ1-5	CAAAIKGQPQHF	TGTGCCGCGGCTATTAAAGGACAGCCCCAGCATTTT
few	TRBD1	TRBV30	14	TRBJ1-2	CAWSVQGTVYGYTF	TGTGCCTGGAGCGTCCAAGGGACAGTCTATGGCTACACCTTC
few	TRBD2	TRBV7-9	15	TRBJ2-7	CASSPSGRRPTKQYF	TGTGCCAGCAGCCCTAGCGGGAGGCGACCTACGAAGCAGTACTTC
many	TRBD2	TRBV7-2	15	TRBJ2-1	CASTMYQTSGSEQFF	TGTGCCAGCACCATGTACCAGACTAGCGGGAGTGAGCAGTTCTTC
-	-	TRBV28	15	TRBJ2-7	CASSLSGFKFQEQYF	TGTGCCAGCAGTTTGTCAGGGTTCAAATTTCAAGAGCAGTACTTC
-	-	TRBV18	15	TRBJ2-3	CASSLTSLERDTQYF	TGTGCCAGCTCCCTTACTAGCCTGGAACGAGATACGCAGTATTTT
-	-	TRBV28	12	TRBJ1-2	CASSLRGYGYTF	TGTGCCAGCAGTTTAAGGGGATATGGCTACACCTTC
-	TRBD2	TRBV15	14	TRBJ2-1	CATSPGREMGEQFF	TGTGCCACCAGCCCCGGGAGGGAGATGGGTGAGCAGTTCTTC
few	TRBD2	TRBV28	13	TRBJ2-4	CASSPLQPGGKYF	TGTGCCAGCAGTCCACTTCAGCCGGGAGGGAAGTACTTC
few	-	TRBV11-1	13	TRBJ2-5	CASSPGAKETQYF	TGTGCCAGCAGCCCGGGAGCCAAAGAGACCCAGTACTTC
few	TRBD1	TRBV2	15	TRBJ2-2	CASRVGQGNTGELFF	TGTGCCAGCAGGGTTGGACAGGGCAACACCGGGGAGCTGTTTTTT
-	TRBD2	TRBV7-9	15	TRBJ2-5	CASSQTTSGTETQYF	TGTGCCAGCAGCCAAACGACTAGCGGGACTGAGACCCAGTACTTC
few	-	TRBV10-3	13	TRBJ1-2	CAIRDSSNYGYTF	TGTGCCATCAGGGACAGCTCTAACTATGGCTACACCTTC
few	TRBD1	TRBV4-2	18	TRBJ2-6	CASSQDPKGAPGANVLTF	TGTGCCAGCAGCCAAGATCCTAAGGGGGCGCCTGGGGCCAACGTCCTGACTTTC
few	TRBD2	TRBV7-2	15	TRBJ2-7	CASSPDYGLAPRGYF	TGTGCCAGCAGCCCAGATTACGGACTAGCTCCCCGAGGGTACTTC
-	-	TRBV9	14	TRBJ2-7	CASSVATGSHEQYF	TGTGCCAGCAGCGTAGCAACAGGGAGTCACGAGCAGTACTTC
once	-	TRBV28	12	TRBJ1-4	CASRRGREKLFF	TGTGCCAGCAGGCGGGGAAGGGAAAAACTGTTTTTT
-	-	TRBV5-4	14	TRBJ1-1	CASSWDGSSTEAFF	TGTGCCAGCAGCTGGGACGGGAGTAGCACTGAAGCTTTCTTT
-	-	TRBV28	15	TRBJ2-3	CASSLNAGYTDTQYF	TGTGCCAGCAGTTTAAACGCGGGCTACACAGATACGCAGTATTTT
-	TRBD1	TRBV28	17	TRBJ1-1	CASSLPGTGWANTEAFF	TGTGCCAGCAGTTTGCCAGGGACAGGGTGGGCGAACACTGAAGCTTTCTTT
-	TRBD2	TRBV23-1	16	TRBJ2-3	CASSPGLAGGPDTQYF	TGCGCCAGCAGCCCAGGACTAGCGGGAGGGCCAGATACGCAGTATTTT
-	-	TRBV14	14	TRBJ1-2	CASSPMTGNYGYTF	TGTGCCAGCAGCCCTATGACGGGAAACTATGGCTACACCTTC
-	-	TRBV4-1	16	TRBJ2-7	CASSQDFNGIGYEQYF	TGCGCCAGCAGCCAAGATTTTAACGGGATTGGGTACGAGCAGTACTTC
-	TRBD2	TRBV5-1	15	TRBJ2-3	CASSSGLAGSGTQYF	TGCGCCAGCAGCTCGGGACTAGCGGGATCAGGCACGCAGTATTTT
few	-	TRBV18	17	TRBJ1-3	CASSPGLGGRSGNTIYF	TGTGCCAGCTCACCAGGATTGGGGGGGCGCTCTGGAAACACCATATATTTT
few	-	TRBV19	14	TRBJ2-5	CASSYGGRGETQYF	TGTGCCAGTAGTTACGGGGGACGCGGGGAGACCCAGTACTTC
-	TRBD2	TRBV28	15	TRBJ2-3	CASSLGGSRTDTQYF	TGTGCCAGCAGCCTTGGCGGGAGTCGGACAGATACGCAGTATTTT
few	TRBD1	TRBV6-4	13	TRBJ1-2	CASSATGERGYTF	TGTGCCAGCAGCGCAACAGGGGAGAGGGGCTACACCTTC
few	-	TRBV5-1	15	TRBJ2-1	CASSLVPITRNEQFF	TGCGCCAGCAGCTTGGTTCCAATTACGAGGAATGAGCAGTTCTTC
-	TRBD1	TRBV6-5	15	TRBJ2-5	CASSGSGTAQETQYF	TGTGCCAGCAGTGGCTCCGGGACAGCCCAAGAGACCCAGTACTTC
few	TRBD2	TRBV6-1	15	TRBJ2-3	CASSQWGEGLDTQYF	TGTGCCAGCAGTCAATGGGGGGAGGGCCTAGATACGCAGTATTTT
few	TRBD2	TRBV2	14	TRBJ2-5	CASRGTSDAKTQYF	TGTGCCAGCAGGGGGACTAGCGACGCGAAGACCCAGTACTTC
few	-	TRBV2	13	TRBJ2-5	CASSSDQTETQYF	TGTGCCAGCAGTTCAGATCAAACGGAGACCCAGTACTTC
few	TRBD1	TRBV7-2	14	TRBJ2-5	CASSSQDRQETQYF	TGTGCCAGCAGCTCCCAGGACAGGCAAGAGACCCAGTACTTC
-	TRBD2	TRBV5-6	15	TRBJ2-7	CASRLRTSGNYEQYF	TGTGCCAGCAGGCTGCGGACTAGCGGAAACTACGAGCAGTACTTC
-	TRBD2	TRBV28	15	TRBJ2-1	CASSPALAGYNEQFF	TGTGCCAGCAGCCCCGCACTAGCGGGATACAATGAGCAGTTCTTC
few	-	TRBV2	14	TRBJ2-5	CASSDSHTAETQYF	TGTGCCAGCAGTGATAGCCATACCGCGGAGACCCAGTACTTC
many	TRBD1	TRBV2	12	TRBJ1-1	CASSLQGAEAFF	TGTGCCAGCAGTCTACAGGGGGCTGAAGCTTTCTTT
-	TRBD2	TRBV11-2	14	TRBJ2-5	CASSLGTSWETQYF	TGTGCCAGCAGCCTAGGGACTAGCTGGGAGACCCAGTACTTC
many	-	TRBV10-3	14	TRBJ2-7	CAISVLGDGHEQYF	TGTGCCATCAGTGTGTTAGGGGATGGTCACGAGCAGTACTTC
few	-	TRBV7-3	15	TRBJ2-7	CASSLVPGAPGEQYF	TGTGCCAGCAGCTTAGTCCCAGGGGCGCCGGGAGAGCAGTACTTC
few	TRBD1	TRBV6-1	14	TRBJ2-1	CASSEEGGRVRQFF	TGTGCCAGCAGTGAAGAAGGGGGCCGAGTCAGGCAGTTCTTC
few	-	TRBV25-1	13	TRBJ2-1	CASRWAYNNEQFF	TGTGCCAGCAGGTGGGCCTACAACAATGAGCAGTTCTTC